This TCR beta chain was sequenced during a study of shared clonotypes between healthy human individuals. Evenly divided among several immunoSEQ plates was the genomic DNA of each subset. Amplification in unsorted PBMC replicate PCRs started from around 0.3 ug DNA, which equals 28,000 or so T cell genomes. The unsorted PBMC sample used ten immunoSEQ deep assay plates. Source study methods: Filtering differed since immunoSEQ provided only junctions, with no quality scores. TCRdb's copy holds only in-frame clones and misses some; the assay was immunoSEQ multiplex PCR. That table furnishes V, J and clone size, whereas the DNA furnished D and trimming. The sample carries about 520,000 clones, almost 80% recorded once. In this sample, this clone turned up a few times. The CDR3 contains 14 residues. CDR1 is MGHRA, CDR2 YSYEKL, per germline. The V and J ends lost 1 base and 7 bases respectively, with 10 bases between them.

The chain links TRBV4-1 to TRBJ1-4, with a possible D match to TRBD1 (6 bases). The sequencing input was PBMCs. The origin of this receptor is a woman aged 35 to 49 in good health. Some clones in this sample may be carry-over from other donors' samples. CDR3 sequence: CASSQGQGFEKLFF. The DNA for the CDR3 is TGCGCCAGCAGCCAAGGTCAGGGGTTTGAAAAACTGTTTTTT.